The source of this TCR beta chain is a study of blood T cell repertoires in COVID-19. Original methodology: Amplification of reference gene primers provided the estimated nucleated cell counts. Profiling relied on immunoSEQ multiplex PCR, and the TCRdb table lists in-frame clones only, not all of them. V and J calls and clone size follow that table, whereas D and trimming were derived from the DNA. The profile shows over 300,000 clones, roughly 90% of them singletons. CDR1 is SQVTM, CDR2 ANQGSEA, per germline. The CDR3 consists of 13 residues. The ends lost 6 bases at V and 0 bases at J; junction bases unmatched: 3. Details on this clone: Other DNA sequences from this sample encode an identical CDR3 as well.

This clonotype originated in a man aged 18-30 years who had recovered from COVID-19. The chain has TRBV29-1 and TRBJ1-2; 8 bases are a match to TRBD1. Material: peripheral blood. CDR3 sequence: CSVMTGANYGYTF. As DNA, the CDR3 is TGCAGCGTCATGACAGGGGCTAACTATGGCTACACCTTC.